Below, 19 T cell receptor beta chains from the same sample are listed, as sequenced in a study of early T cells in non-severe SARS-CoV-2 infection. Using its own MiXCR run on the 5' RACE reads, TCRdb lists one record per CDR3 protein. The sample records some 66,000 distinct CDR3 sequences, 9.1% being singletons. The sequencing input was whole blood. These receptors were obtained from an adult who was a healthcare worker with PCR-confirmed SARS-CoV-2 infection or an uninfected control (not recorded which).

The rearrangement uses TRBV7-9 and TRBJ2-3, with D unresolved. Germline V gives CDR1 SEHNR, CDR2 FQNEAQ (reference sequence). V was pared by 5 bases and J by 4 bases, with 10 bases between. The CDR3 has 13 amino acids. The CDR3 sequence: CASSLPSADTQYF. As DNA, the CDR3 is TGTGCCAGCAGCCTCCCCTCAGCAGATACGCAGTATTTT.

This clonotype was counted many times. V is TRBV28 and J is TRBJ1-5; 7 nucleotides agree with TRBD1. Germline loops: CDR1 MDHEN, CDR2 SYDVKM. The V and J ends lost 6 bases and 3 bases, in that order; junction bases with no gene match: 14. The CDR3 is made up of 17 amino acids. CDR3 region: CASSDPRRGVDNQPQHF. Here the CDR3 DNA reads TGTGCCAGCAGCGACCCGCGCAGGGGGGTCGACAATCAGCCCCAGCATTTT.

The rearrangement links TRBV20-1 to TRBJ2-7, with 10 bases fitting TRBD2. Per germline, CDR1 DFQATT and CDR2 SNEGSKA (reference sequence). The V gene end was trimmed by 4 bases and the J gene end by 0 bases; junction bases not matched to a gene: 6. CDR3 length: 15 amino acids. The CDR3 DNA is TGCAGTGCTACTCCCGGGACTAGCGACTCCTACGAGCAGTACTTC. Translation gives CSATPGTSDSYEQYF.

This clonotype was recorded at least ten times. The chain recombines TRBV10-2 with TRBJ2-2, with 7 bases matching TRBD1. Germline values: CDR1 WSHSY, CDR2 SAAADI. This CDR3 contains 14 residues. Trimming cost V 6 bases and J 3 bases; bases outside gene matches: 4. CDR3 region: CASRPQGDTGELFF. CDR3 coding DNA: TGCGCCAGCAGACCGCAGGGGGACACCGGGGAGCTGTTTTTT.

V is TRBV6-1 and J is TRBJ2-7; TRBD1 agrees at 8 bases. The CDR3 is 13 amino acids. CDR1 is MNHNS, CDR2 SASEGT, per germline. J gave up 12 bases and V 0 bases, and 7 bases lay outside the gene matches. The CDR3 nucleotides read TGTGCCAGCAGTGAAGCCTCGGACAGGGATCTGTACTTC. Amino acids: CASSEASDRDLYF.

The chain links TRBV4-2 to TRBJ2-1; D is perhaps TRBD1 or TRBD2 (5 bases each). The ends were cut back, 1 base at V and 9 bases at J, with 7 bases in the middle. CDR1 is LGHNA and CDR2 is YNFKEQ in the germline V gene. The CDR3 consists of 12 residues. The CDR3 loop is CASSQGDGEQFF. The CDR3 region has the DNA TGTGCCAGCAGCCAAGGGGACGGTGAGCAGTTCTTC.

This clonotype was recorded at least ten times. The V and J genes are TRBV10-3 and TRBJ1-1; D call uncertain. CDR1 and CDR2 (germline): ENHRY, SYGVKD. The length of the CDR3 is 14 residues. V was trimmed by 4 bases and J by 1 base, leaving 10 bases between them. CDR3: CAISGGRENTEAFF. Here the CDR3 DNA reads TGTGCCATCAGTGGTGGCAGAGAGAACACTGAAGCTTTCTTT.

The chain has TRBV11-1 and TRBJ1-1, with 8 bases fitting TRBD1. Germline CDR1 and CDR2: SGHAT and FQDESV (reference sequence). CDR3 length equals 15 residues. V lost 5 bases to trimming and J lost 4 bases; unmatched junction nucleotides: 9. CDR3 nucleotides: TGTGCCAGCAGCGGACGGACAGGGTGGAGCACTGAAGCTTTCTTT. Residues: CASSGRTGWSTEAFF. Together with reference TRBV11-1 and TRBJ1-1, the CDR3 gives the full variable domain: EAEVAQSPRYKITEKSQAVAFWCDPISGHATLYWYRQILGQGPELLVQFQDESVVDDSQLPKDRFSAERLKGVDSTLKIQPAELGDSAMYLCASSGRTGWSTEAFFGQGTRLTVV.

This clonotype was detected many times. This rearrangement joins TRBV5-1 to TRBJ2-7; 11 nucleotides align to TRBD2. The junction had 13 bases not matched to a gene; V was cut back by 4 bases and J by 4 bases. Germline V gene sequence: CDR1 SGHRS, CDR2 YFSETQ. The CDR3 is made up of 17 amino acids. The CDR3 bases are TGCGCCAGCAGCCTAAACCTCGGGACTAGCGGAGCTTACGAGCAGTACTTC. Translated: CASSLNLGTSGAYEQYF.

CDR3 sequence: CASSHNRGELFF. DNA of the CDR3: TGTGCCAGCAGCCATAATCGCGGGGAGCTGTTTTTT. The genes are TRBV3-1 and TRBJ2-2; D is ambiguous. Germline CDR1 and CDR2: LGHDT and YNNKEL (reference sequence). The CDR3 contains 12 residues. Trimming shortened V by 3 bases and J by 7 bases, and 6 bases separated the two germline ends.

There are a few counts of this clonotype. The rearrangement uses TRBV5-4 and TRBJ2-3, with TRBD2 as a possible D gene (5 bases). Germline CDR1 and CDR2: SGHNT and YYREEE (reference sequence). Trimming stripped 2 bases from V and 0 bases from J, with 10 bases between. CDR3 size: 15 residues. CDR3 residues: CASSLDYASTDTQYF. Here the CDR3 DNA reads TGTGCCAGCAGCTTAGACTACGCAAGCACAGATACGCAGTATTTT. The whole variable domain, remainder taken from reference TRBV5-4 and TRBJ2-3, is ETGVTQSPTHLIKTRGQQVTLRCSSQSGHNTVSWYQQALGQGPQFIFQYYREEENGRGNFPPRFSGLQFPNYSSELNVNALELDDSALYLCASSLDYASTDTQYFGPGTRLTVL.

This clonotype has more than one count but fewer than ten. The rearrangement links TRBV7-3 to TRBJ2-3, with TRBD1 identical over 7 bases. CDR3 length equals 18 residues. In germline, CDR1 is SGHTA, CDR2 FQGTGA. Germline trimming cut 4 bases from V and 6 bases from J; bases unmatched to any gene: 19. This chain's CDR3 is CASSSTPFPGQRADTQYF. CDR3 DNA: TGTGCCAGCAGCTCGACACCATTCCCGGGACAGCGAGCGGATACGCAGTATTTT.

V usage is TRBV30 and J usage is TRBJ2-7, with TRBD2 as a possible D gene (6 bases). The CDR3 has 14 amino acids. V was shortened by 1 base and J by 3 bases, with 13 bases between the two germline ends. Germline CDR1 and CDR2: GTSNPN and SVGIG (reference sequence). CDR3 loop: CAWSGRGSIYEQYF. In nucleotides, the CDR3 is TGTGCCTGGAGTGGGAGGGGATCAATCTACGAGCAGTACTTC.

This clonotype showed up just a few times. V is TRBV20-1 and J is TRBJ2-7; 11 bases align to TRBD2. The V gene end was trimmed by 6 bases and the J gene end by 0 bases; junction bases not matched to a gene: 7. The CDR3 has 15 amino acids. In germline, CDR1 is DFQATT, CDR2 SNEGSKA (reference sequence). The CDR3 DNA sequence: TGCAGTGCGCCGGAAGGGACTAGCGGCTCCTACGAGCAGTACTTC. Translated, it gives CSAPEGTSGSYEQYF.

This clonotype was detected only a few times. The V and J genes are TRBV25-1 and TRBJ1-3; 9 nucleotides align to TRBD1. The CDR3 runs 16 residues. Per germline, CDR1 MGHDK and CDR2 SYGVNS. Unmatched junction bases numbered 9, after V lost 7 bases and J lost 2 bases. CDR3 protein: CASTTTTGGTGNTIYF. Here the CDR3 DNA reads TGTGCCAGCACCACGACTACAGGGGGCACTGGAAACACCATATATTTT.

This clonotype was counted between two and nine times. CDR3 DNA: TGTGCCAGCAGCCCGGGACTAGCGGGATCGATCTCCTACGAGCAGTACTTC. It translates to CASSPGLAGSISYEQYF. The V call is TRBV5-4, the J call TRBJ2-7; the match to TRBD2 covers 13 bases. The CDR3 covers 17 residues. Trimming at V came to 4 bases and at J to 0 bases, leaving 7 bases not matched to a gene. From germline, CDR1 is SGHNT and CDR2 YYREEE (reference sequence).

The chain is built from TRBV12-3 or TRBV12-4 and TRBJ2-7; D remains unclear. This CDR3 has 15 residues. The V end was cut by 3 bases, the J end by 4 bases, with 16 bases between. CDR3 residues: CASSLTSSSSYEQYF. For the CDR3, the DNA is TGTGCCAGCAGTTTGACCTCTAGTAGCTCTTACGAGCAGTACTTC.

This clonotype has at least ten counts. The chain couples TRBV4-1 to TRBJ2-7; D is ambiguous. Between the trimmed V and J ends, which lost 1 base and 5 bases, there was a span of 9 bases. This CDR3 region has 13 residues. Germline loops: CDR1 MGHRA, CDR2 YSYEKL. The chain's CDR3 is CASSQGNQDEQYF. In nucleotides, the CDR3 is TGCGCCAGCAGCCAAGGTAATCAGGACGAGCAGTACTTC.

This clonotype was detected many times. The rearrangement uses TRBV7-9 and TRBJ2-3; 8 bases are a match to TRBD2. V was pared by 6 bases and J by 4 bases, with 15 bases of the junction left unmatched. The CDR3 totals 17 residues. CDR1 and CDR2 (germline): SEHNR, FQNEAQ (reference sequence). The CDR3: CASSRSLAGFGADTQYF. CDR3 DNA: TGTGCCAGCAGTCGCTCTCTAGCGGGCTTCGGCGCAGATACGCAGTATTTT.